The 27 T cell receptor beta chains presented below share a single source sample, sequenced in a study of CD8 T cells in Susac syndrome. Random hexamers were used to reverse transcribe about 0.5 to 1 ug of RNA. MiXCR, applied by TCRdb to the immunoSEQ multiplex PCR reads, yields one record per CDR3 protein. The sample lists some 150,000 distinct CDR3 sequences; 95% to 96% were seen once. Sample: CD8+ T cells from PBMCs. The source of these receptors is a human donor with multiple sclerosis.

The chain links TRBV12-3 or TRBV12-4 to TRBJ2-4, with D tentatively TRBD2 (5 bases). V was clipped by 1 base and J by 3 bases, with 7 bases between them. This CDR3 is 14 amino acids long. This CDR3 reads CASSLGSGKNIQYF. The CDR3 DNA reads TGTGCCAGCAGTTTAGGAAGCGGCAAAAACATTCAGTACTTC.

CDR3 sequence (DNA): TGTGCCAGCAGTTGGGGCAGCCACTACGAGCAGTACTTC. Translated: CASSWGSHYEQYF. This chain uses TRBV27 with TRBJ2-7; maybe TRBD1 (5 bases). This CDR3 has 13 residues. V lost 4 bases and J 3 bases, leaving 10 bases between the germline ends. Per germline, CDR1 MNHEY and CDR2 SMNVEV (reference sequence).

V usage is TRBV9 and J usage is TRBJ1-6; 7 bases agree with TRBD1. The CDR3 runs 15 residues. Germline CDR1 is SGDLS and CDR2 is YYNGEE. V dropped 4 bases and J dropped 10; count of bases not matched to a gene: 11. CDR3 region: CASSSHRGGGSPLHF. As DNA, the CDR3 is TGTGCCAGCAGCTCCCACAGGGGTGGGGGATCACCCCTCCACTTT.

The chain is built from TRBV29-1 and TRBJ2-7; no reliable D call. Germline-derived CDR1 and CDR2 are SQVTM and ANQGSEA. The CDR3 is 12 amino acids. Trimming took off 6 bases at V and 0 bases at J, with 9 bases between the two ends. The CDR3 spells CSVRRSSYEQYF. For the CDR3, the DNA is TGCAGCGTACGGAGAAGCTCCTACGAGCAGTACTTC.

In its sample, this clonotype was seen once. The chain combines TRBV7-8 with TRBJ1-4, with 8 positions matching TRBD1. The CDR3 sequence is 15 residues long. Germline V lookup: CDR1 SGHVS, CDR2 FQNEAQ. J was trimmed by 7 bases and V by 3 bases; bases with no gene match: 7. The CDR3 DNA sequence: TGTGCCAGCAGCTTCCCGGACAGGGCAAGTGAAAAACTGTTTTTT. This encodes CASSFPDRASEKLFF.

The chain couples TRBV12-3 or TRBV12-4 to TRBJ1-1; D is unresolved. The CDR3 totals 14 residues. V gave up 5 bases and J gave up 4 bases, with 14 bases separating them. The CDR3 DNA sequence: TGTGCCAGCAGTACCACGGGTTTTCCCACTGAAGCTTTCTTT. This gives the protein CASSTTGFPTEAFF.

This clonotype was counted once. CDR3 in amino acids: CASSDSFRALNYGYTF. In nucleotides, the CDR3 is TGTGCCAGCAGTGACTCCTTCAGGGCCCTTAACTATGGCTACACCTTC. The chain carries TRBV6-4 and TRBJ1-2; tentative D call: TRBD1 (5 bases). V lost 0 bases and J lost 1, with 12 bases in between. The CDR3 consists of 16 residues. In germline, CDR1 is MRHNA, CDR2 SNTAGT.

The chain has TRBV30 and TRBJ2-7, with TRBD1 as a possible D gene (6 bases). The CDR3 has 15 residues. Germline assignment: CDR1 GTSNPN and CDR2 SVGIG (reference sequence). The V and J ends lost 0 bases and 7 bases respectively, with 19 bases between them. The DNA of the CDR3 is TGTGCCTGGAGTGTACGGGCAGGGGCGTCTATAGAGCAGTACTTC. Residues: CAWSVRAGASIEQYF. Based on the CDR3 plus reference TRBV30 and TRBJ2-7, the full variable domain is SQTIHQWPATLVQPVGSPLSLECTVEGTSNPNLYWYRQAAGRGLQLLFYSVGIGQISSEVPQNLSASRPQDRQFILSSKKLLLSDSGFYLCAWSVRAGASIEQYFGPGTRLTVT.

This chain connects TRBV14 to TRBJ2-7; 11 bases fit TRBD1. The V gene's germline CDR1 is SGHDN and CDR2 FVKESK. The V and J ends lost 5 bases and 1 base, in that order; junction bases with no gene match: 4. The CDR3 length is 15 residues. In DNA form, the CDR3 reads TGTGCCAGCAGCAGAGGACAGGGGGCTTCCTACGAGCAGTACGTC. It yields the protein CASSRGQGASYEQYV.

The chain joins TRBV6-6 to TRBJ1-2; D remains ambiguous. CDR1 and CDR2 (germline): MNHNY, SVGAGI (reference sequence). There are 13 residues in the CDR3. Between the trimmed V and J ends, which lost 5 bases and 7 bases, there was a span of 14 bases. Here the CDR3 reads CASSRRTEGGYTF. The CDR3 DNA reads as TGTGCCAGCAGTAGGCGGACCGAGGGTGGCTACACCTTC.

The rearrangement links TRBV20-1 to TRBJ1-1; D may be TRBD1 (6 bases). The germline V gene encodes CDR1 DFQATT and CDR2 SNEGSKA (reference sequence). The germline V and J ends were trimmed by 3 bases and 4 bases, with 12 bases remaining between them. The length of the CDR3 is 13 residues. The CDR3 nucleotides read TGCAGTGCTAGTGAGGGGGTAGGCACTGAAGCTTTCTTT. Protein: CSASEGVGTEAFF.

The chain couples TRBV24-1 to TRBJ1-2; 7 bases are shared with TRBD1. Per the germline V gene, CDR1 is KGHDR and CDR2 is SFDVKD. This CDR3 has 15 amino acids. J was trimmed by 6 bases and V by 3 bases; bases with no gene match: 9. In nucleotides, the CDR3 is TGTGCCACCAGTGATGGACAGGATGCTACAAATGGCTACACCTTC. This codes for CATSDGQDATNGYTF.

The chain couples TRBV3-1 to TRBJ1-1; tentative D call: TRBD1 (6 bases). Trimming shortened V by 4 bases and J by 4 bases, and 19 bases separated the two germline ends. CDR1 and CDR2 (germline): LGHDT, YNNKEL (reference sequence). The CDR3 is 16 residues long. In DNA form, the CDR3 reads TGTGCCAGCAGCCCTTTCCGAGGCGGGGGCCGCACTGAAGCTTTCTTT. This gives the protein CASSPFRGGGRTEAFF.

The CDR3 spells CASSQELIETQYF. CDR3 DNA: TGTGCCAGCAGCCAAGAACTTATCGAGACCCAGTACTTC. V gene TRBV14 combines with J gene TRBJ2-5; D is unclear. The germline V gene encodes CDR1 SGHDN and CDR2 FVKESK. V was shortened by 0 bases and J by 5 bases, with 7 bases between the two germline ends. This CDR3 has 13 amino acids.

In this sample, this clonotype turned up once. V is TRBV13 and J is TRBJ2-1, with TRBD1 matching 7 bases. This CDR3 spans 14 amino acids. Germline CDR1 and CDR2: PRHDT and FYEKMQ (reference sequence). The trim removed 5 bases at V and 8 bases at J, leaving 9 bases unmatched. The CDR3: CASSPRGRRDEQFF. CDR3 nucleotide sequence: TGTGCCAGCAGCCCAAGGGGGCGTAGGGATGAGCAGTTCTTC.

This clonotype has just one count. Here the CDR3 DNA reads TGTGCCAGCAGCTCGAACAGGGAAGAGACCCAGTACTTC. It encodes CASSSNREETQYF. This sequence joins TRBV3-1 and TRBJ2-5; a weak D match, TRBD1 (6 bases). There are 13 residues in the CDR3. V was pared by 5 bases and J by 3 bases, with 10 bases between. CDR1 is LGHDT and CDR2 is YNNKEL in the germline V gene (reference sequence).

This chain uses TRBV14 with TRBJ2-1, with a possible D match to TRBD1 (6 bases). CDR1 and CDR2 from the germline V gene are SGHDN and FVKESK. Trimming took off 1 base at V and 5 bases at J, with 12 bases between the two ends. The CDR3 runs 15 residues. The CDR3 DNA reads TGTGCCAGCAGCCAAGTCTGGACAGCTAACAATGAGCAGTTCTTC. Translation: CASSQVWTANNEQFF.

V usage is TRBV27 and J usage is TRBJ2-3; TRBD1 might be the D (6 bases). Trimming took off 5 bases at V and 0 bases at J, with 15 bases between the two ends. Germline V gives CDR1 MNHEY, CDR2 SMNVEV (reference sequence). This CDR3 is 16 amino acids long. The CDR3, as DNA: TGTGCCAGCAGTCTCTACAGGGCCCAGAGCACAGATACGCAGTATTTT. Protein: CASSLYRAQSTDTQYF.

This clonotype was seen a single time. The chain uses TRBV6-5 and TRBJ1-5; no clear D. The CDR3 spans 13 residues. The germline V and J ends were trimmed by 0 bases and 5 bases, with 5 bases remaining between them. Germline V gene lookup returns CDR1 MNHEY and CDR2 SVGAGI. The CDR3 sequence is CASSYSIDQPQHF. DNA of the CDR3: TGTGCCAGCAGTTACTCGATCGATCAGCCCCAGCATTTT.

This sequence joins TRBV27 and TRBJ1-3, with 7 nucleotides matching TRBD1. Germline CDR1 is MNHEY and CDR2 is SMNVEV (reference sequence). After removal of 6 bases from V and 0 bases from J, the junction contained 5 bases not matched to a gene. This CDR3 region has 15 residues. Written as DNA, the CDR3 is TGTGCCAGCAGCCACAGGGGAAGCTCTGGAAACACCATATATTTT. Its protein is CASSHRGSSGNTIYF.

The rearrangement links TRBV29-1 to TRBJ2-5; 8 nucleotides align to TRBD1. CDR1 and CDR2 from the germline V gene are SQVTM and ANQGSEA. Trimming at V came to 7 bases and at J to 4 bases, leaving 8 bases not matched to a gene. The CDR3 runs to 13 residues. CDR3 sequence (DNA): TGCAGCGGGGACTTTGACAGGGGAGAGACCCAGTACTTC. It encodes CSGDFDRGETQYF.

The sample holds one count of this clonotype. This chain uses TRBV11-2 with TRBJ2-1; no clear D. CDR3 length: 13 amino acids. V lost 0 bases and J lost 6, with 6 bases in between. The germline CDR1 and CDR2 sequences are SGHAT and FQNNGV. The CDR3 bases are TGTGCCAGCAGCTTAGAGCAGTCCAATGAGCAGTTCTTC. This codes for CASSLEQSNEQFF.

This chain uses TRBV3-1 with TRBJ1-2; TRBD1 is a possible D gene (6 bases). In germline, CDR1 is LGHDT, CDR2 YNNKEL (reference sequence). The CDR3 runs 13 residues. The V end lost 9 bases, the J end lost 6 bases, and 17 bases lay between the germline ends. CDR3 amino acids: CASHPSGEDGYTF. The CDR3 DNA is TGTGCCAGTCACCCTTCAGGGGAAGATGGCTACACCTTC. Full variable domain (rest looked up from reference TRBV3-1 and TRBJ1-2): DTAVSQTPKYLVTQMGNDKSIKCEQNLGHDTMYWYKQDSKKFLKIMFSYNNKELIINETVPNRFSPKSPDKAHLNLHINSLELGDSAVYFCASHPSGEDGYTFGSGTRLTVV.

The chain couples TRBV29-1 to TRBJ2-1; D remains unclear. Germline V gene sequence: CDR1 SQVTM, CDR2 ANQGSEA. The CDR3 consists of 11 residues. V was pared by 7 bases and J by 9 bases, with 13 bases between. The CDR3 region is CSAYQSPEQFF. CDR3 nucleotide sequence: TGCAGCGCGTACCAGAGCCCTGAGCAGTTCTTC.

The rearrangement joins TRBV3-1 to TRBJ1-2; D possibly corresponds to TRBD1 (5 bases). CDR3 length: 17 residues. Germline CDR1 is LGHDT and CDR2 is YNNKEL (reference sequence). The V and J ends lost 3 bases and 1 base respectively, with 18 bases between them. The CDR3 nucleotides are TGTGCCAGCAGCCACCGGGACGGAAACCTATTTAACTATGGCTACACCTTC. This codes for CASSHRDGNLFNYGYTF.

The rearrangement joins TRBV4-1 to TRBJ1-1; a weak D match, TRBD1 (5 bases). The CDR3 length is 15 residues. CDR1 and CDR2 (germline): MGHRA, YSYEKL. Trimming cost V 2 bases and J 1 base, with 11 bases left between them. DNA for the CDR3: TGCGCCAGCAGCCAAAGAGCCAGGGAGAACACTGAAGCTTTCTTT. It encodes CASSQRARENTEAFF.

The chain joins TRBV12-3 or TRBV12-4 to TRBJ2-7; 8 nucleotides align to TRBD2. CDR3 length: 13 amino acids. V shed 5 bases and J 4 bases; nucleotides not matched to a gene: 4. CDR3 sequence: CASSRGGGYEQYV. In nucleotides, the CDR3 is TGTGCCAGCAGTCGGGGGGGCGGGTACGAGCAGTACGTC.